The T cell receptor beta chain under discussion was sequenced for a study of neurological immune-mediated disorders. This clonotype was recorded many times. V gave up 8 bases and J gave up 8 bases, with 10 bases separating them. This CDR3 comprises 9 residues. The germline V gene has CDR1 GTSNPN and CDR2 SVGIG (reference sequence). The yield of each sequencing run was over 180 million TCR-beta sequences from 15-18 subjects. TCRdb independently ran MiXCR on the 5' RACE reads; one entry per CDR3 protein. Of 74,000 or so distinct CDR3 sequences in the sample, around a tenth were seen once. Sequencing was performed on PBMCs. The V call is TRBV30, the J call TRBJ2-7; unclear D gene. The clonotype originates from a middle-aged man in good health. The CDR3 DNA reads TGTGCCCGCTCTGACAAGCAGTACTTC. It specifies CARSDKQYF.